One and the same sample provided the 13 T cell receptor beta chains below, sequenced in a study of blood T cell repertoires in COVID-19. Clones were sequenced by immunoSEQ multiplex PCR, and TCRdb holds only the in-frame ones, with some missing. The table includes about 220,000 clones, around 87% detected once. Sequenced material: peripheral blood. Receptors were obtained from a woman in her forties or fifties with COVID-19, enrolled during active disease.

This rearrangement joins TRBV5-1 to TRBJ2-4; D might be TRBD2 (7 bases). The V gene lost 4 bases and the J gene lost 1 base, with 18 bases spanning the gap. CDR3 length: 17 residues. Germline CDR1 SGHRS, CDR2 YFSETQ. The CDR3 coding sequence is TGCGCCAGCAGCCTATATACAGGGCGGGGGGCCAAAAACATTCAGTACTTC. It codes for CASSLYTGRGAKNIQYF.

The chain combines TRBV27 with TRBJ1-6; no reliable D call. The V end lost 2 bases, the J end lost 7 bases, and 12 bases lay between the germline ends. The CDR3 runs to 15 residues. Looked up from germline, CDR1 is MNHEY and CDR2 is SMNVEV (reference sequence). The CDR3 loop is CASSLAERMNSPLHF. In DNA form, the CDR3 reads TGTGCCAGCAGTTTAGCAGAGCGTATGAATTCACCCCTCCACTTT.

As DNA, the CDR3 is TGTGCCAGCAGCCAAGCGGCGGGGGGTTCGGGAGAGCAGTACTTC. It encodes CASSQAAGGSGEQYF. The chain joins TRBV3-1 (or the pseudogene TRBV3-2) to TRBJ2-7; TRBD2 matches at 8 bases. Trimming at V came to 1 base and at J to 7 bases, leaving 9 bases not matched to a gene. Per germline, CDR1 LGHDT and CDR2 YNNKEL (reference sequence). The CDR3 spans 15 residues.

The chain joins TRBV7-9 to TRBJ2-1; TRBD1 is a possible D gene (5 bases). The length of the CDR3 is 13 residues. V dropped 6 bases and J dropped 6 bases, with 12 bases sitting between them. In germline, CDR1 is SEHNR, CDR2 FQNEAQ (reference sequence). The CDR3 DNA is TGTGCCAGCAGTTTACCAGGGTCCAATGAGCAGTTCTTC. It translates to CASSLPGSNEQFF. The full variable domain, with the rest looked up from reference TRBV7-9 and TRBJ2-1, is DTGVSQNPRHKITKRGQNVTFRCDPISEHNRLYWYRQTLGQGPEFLTYFQNEAQLEKSRLLSDRFSAERPKGSFSTLEIQRTEQGDSAMYLCASSLPGSNEQFFGPGTRLTVL.

This clone was detected only a few times. The chain is built from TRBV30 and TRBJ2-7, with a weak D call TRBD2 (6 bases). The CDR3 runs to 12 residues. The V gene lost 6 bases and the J gene lost 2 bases, with 11 bases spanning the gap. Per germline, CDR1 GTSNPN and CDR2 SVGIG (reference sequence). The DNA of the CDR3 is TGTGCCTGCCGGGACTCCACCTACGAGCAGTACTTC. It translates to CACRDSTYEQYF.

This chain uses TRBV6-1 with TRBJ2-5; TRBD2 is a possible D gene (5 bases). Germline V gene lookup returns CDR1 MNHNS and CDR2 SASEGT. V was pared by 2 bases and J by 4 bases, with 14 bases between. CDR3 size: 15 residues. CDR3 protein: CASSENRAAGETQYF. In DNA form, the CDR3 reads TGTGCCAGCAGTGAAAATAGGGCGGCGGGAGAGACCCAGTACTTC.

This clone has just one count. Here the CDR3 DNA reads TGTGCCATCAGAGAACAGTTGAACACTGAAGCTTTCTTT. Translation gives CAIREQLNTEAFF. The chain employs TRBV10-3 and TRBJ1-1; D remains ambiguous. This CDR3 comprises 13 residues. Trimming took off 6 bases at V and 0 bases at J, with 8 bases between the two ends. The germline CDR1 and CDR2 sequences are ENHRY and SYGVKD.

This rearrangement joins TRBV29-1 to TRBJ1-5; a possible D gene is TRBD1 (5 bases). Trimming took 5 bases from V and 2 from J, leaving 19 bases between them. The CDR3 runs 16 residues. The V gene's germline CDR1 is SQVTM and CDR2 ANQGSEA. As DNA, the CDR3 is TGCAGCGTTTCTTCCGGGGGGACCACGGGCAATCAGCCCCAGCATTTT. Translated, it gives CSVSSGGTTGNQPQHF.

The chain is built from TRBV5-1 and TRBJ2-5; D uncertain. The CDR3 spans 15 residues. The V gene's germline CDR1 is SGHRS and CDR2 YFSETQ. V lost 0 bases and J 2 bases, leaving 11 bases between the germline ends. This CDR3 reads CASSLGAGYQETQYF. CDR3 DNA sequence: TGCGCCAGCAGCTTGGGGGCAGGTTATCAAGAGACCCAGTACTTC.

This clone was seen only a few times. V usage is TRBV5-1 and J usage is TRBJ1-6; D remains ambiguous. This CDR3 is 15 amino acids long. Germline loops: CDR1 SGHRS, CDR2 YFSETQ. Deletions cut 1 base from V and 13 bases from J, with 18 bases between. The CDR3 spells CASSLNPGATSPLHF. The CDR3 bases are TGCGCCAGCAGCTTGAATCCGGGAGCGACTTCCCCCCTCCACTTT. Full variable domain (remainder filled in from reference TRBV5-1 and TRBJ1-6): KAGVTQTPRYLIKTRGQQVTLSCSPISGHRSVSWYQQTPGQGLQFLFEYFSETQRNKGNFPGRFSGRQFSNSRSEMNVSTLELGDSALYLCASSLNPGATSPLHFGNGTRLTVT.

The chain recombines TRBV11-2 with TRBJ2-1; D perhaps matches TRBD2 (5 bases). The CDR3 runs 12 residues. The germline CDR1 and CDR2 sequences are SGHAT and FQNNGV. V lost 3 bases and J lost 7, with 7 bases in between. Written as DNA, the CDR3 is TGTGCCAGCAGCTTTACGGGGAATGAGCAGTTCTTC. It codes for CASSFTGNEQFF.

The rearrangement links TRBV7-2 to TRBJ2-3, with no clear D. CDR3 length: 13 amino acids. Germline lookup yields CDR1 SGHTA and CDR2 FQGNSA. Deletions cut 5 bases from V and 5 bases from J, with 11 bases between. The CDR3 sequence is CASSAKTRDTQYF. As DNA, the CDR3 is TGTGCCAGCAGCGCCAAGACACGAGATACGCAGTATTTT.

This sequence joins TRBV19 and TRBJ1-2; TRBD1 is a possible D gene (6 bases). The CDR3 runs 12 residues. Trimming removed 9 bases at V and 1 base at J, with 9 bases between. CDR1 and CDR2 (germline): LNHDA, SQIVND (reference sequence). DNA for the CDR3: TGTGCCAGCGAAGGGGGTAACTATGGCTACACCTTC. Amino acids: CASEGGNYGYTF.